These 32 T cell receptor beta chains originate from one sample sequenced in a study of identical twins. TCRdb re-called the 5' RACE reads through MiXCR, storing one row per CDR3 protein. This table holds hundreds of thousands of distinct CDR3 sequences, 10% to 15% found once. These data were likewise used in another study, on yellow fever vaccine responses in identical twins.

Sequenced: PBMCs. These receptors were collected from a woman in her late teens or twenties in good health.

V usage is TRBV20-1 and J usage is TRBJ2-4, with 12 bases lining up with TRBD2. From germline, CDR1 is DFQATT and CDR2 SNEGSKA (reference sequence). Trimming removed 7 bases from V and 0 bases from J; junction bases left unmatched: 10. There are 17 residues in the CDR3. The CDR3 spells CSGLGLAGFLAKNIQYF. The DNA for the CDR3 is TGCAGTGGCCTAGGACTAGCGGGATTTCTAGCCAAAAACATTCAGTACTTC.

This chain connects TRBV3-1 to TRBJ1-5, with a weak D call TRBD1 (5 bases). Germline V gene sequence: CDR1 LGHDT, CDR2 YNNKEL (reference sequence). Trimming took off 3 bases at V and 3 bases at J, with 12 bases between the two ends. The CDR3 spans 15 residues. DNA for the CDR3: TGTGCCAGCAGCCAGACCCCGGGGCCCAATCAGCCCCAGCATTTT. Encoded protein: CASSQTPGPNQPQHF.

This clonotype was counted only a few times. The chain joins TRBV12-3 or TRBV12-4 to TRBJ2-5; D is unresolved. The CDR3 spans 10 residues. The DNA of the CDR3 is TGTGTTGATACCACTGAGACCCAGTACTTC. Translation gives CVDTTETQYF.

This chain joins TRBV5-1 and TRBJ2-5; D gene unclear. Germline-derived CDR1 and CDR2 are SGHRS and YFSETQ. This CDR3 contains 13 residues. The V gene lost 4 bases and the J gene lost 1 base, with 8 bases spanning the gap. Here the CDR3 DNA reads TGCGCCAGCAGCCTACACATCCAAGAGACCCAGTACTTC. Protein: CASSLHIQETQYF. Based on the CDR3 plus reference TRBV5-1 and TRBJ2-5, the full variable domain is KAGVTQTPRYLIKTRGQQVTLSCSPISGHRSVSWYQQTPGQGLQFLFEYFSETQRNKGNFPGRFSGRQFSNSRSEMNVSTLELGDSALYLCASSLHIQETQYFGPGTRLLVL.

This chain joins TRBV2 and TRBJ2-5; the match to TRBD2 covers 9 bases. Germline V gene sequence: CDR1 SNHLY, CDR2 FYNNEI. After removal of 6 bases from V and 1 base from J, the junction contained 6 bases not matched to a gene. The CDR3 extends over 15 amino acids. CDR3 region: CASRLASGAQETQYF. The CDR3 DNA reads as TGTGCCAGCAGACTGGCTAGCGGGGCCCAAGAGACCCAGTACTTC.

This clonotype was seen repeatedly, ten times or more. Here the CDR3 reads CASAARGHGYGYTF. The CDR3 DNA sequence: TGTGCCAGCGCGGCAAGGGGGCATGGCTATGGCTACACCTTC. J is TRBJ1-2 and V is TRBV3-1, with 7 bases aligning to TRBD1. With 8 bases clipped from V and 4 bases from J, the junction kept 10 bases outside the gene matches. Germline CDR1 and CDR2: LGHDT and YNNKEL (reference sequence). This CDR3 is 14 amino acids long.

This clonotype was seen a handful of times. For the CDR3, the DNA is TGTGCCAGCAGCCAAGATCAGGTAGACGAGCAGTACTTC. Protein sequence: CASSQDQVDEQYF. J is TRBJ2-7 and V is TRBV14; no firm D call. Germline V gene data show CDR1 as SGHDN and CDR2 as FVKESK. The CDR3 extends over 13 amino acids. Trimming removed 0 bases at V and 5 bases at J, with 8 bases between.

The chain carries TRBV6-1 and TRBJ2-7; D is perhaps TRBD2 (5 bases). This CDR3 region has 13 residues. Deletions cut 6 bases from V and 6 bases from J, with 15 bases between. In germline, CDR1 is MNHNS, CDR2 SASEGT. The CDR3 spells CASRDGVRGEQYV. The CDR3 coding sequence is TGTGCCAGCAGAGACGGGGTTCGGGGCGAGCAGTACGTC.

The chain recombines TRBV6-1 with TRBJ2-3; 7 nucleotides line up with TRBD2. CDR1 is MNHNS and CDR2 is SASEGT in the germline V gene. The CDR3 covers 14 residues. J lost 3 bases, V lost 6 bases, and 6 bases had no gene match. CDR3 residues: CASSTGLGTDTQYF. In DNA form, the CDR3 reads TGTGCCAGCAGCACCGGACTAGGGACAGATACGCAGTATTTT.

This clonotype was counted a few times. V gene TRBV12-3 or TRBV12-4 combines with J gene TRBJ1-3; D gene ambiguous. Trimming shortened V by 2 bases and J by 0 bases, and 8 bases separated the two germline ends. The CDR3 sequence is 15 residues long. DNA of the CDR3: TGTGCCAGCAGTTTATCGCAGGCCTCTGGAAACACCATATATTTT. This encodes CASSLSQASGNTIYF.

In its sample, this clonotype was seen a few times. The chain employs TRBV5-6 and TRBJ2-3; D remains unclear. The CDR3 sequence is 13 residues long. From germline, CDR1 is SGHDT and CDR2 YYEEEE. The V and J ends lost 4 bases and 3 bases respectively, with 9 bases between them. CDR3: CASSDDPTDTQYF. The CDR3 coding sequence is TGTGCCAGCAGCGACGACCCAACAGATACGCAGTATTTT.

The J gene is TRBJ1-2, the V gene TRBV6-1, with 7 bases fitting TRBD1. V was clipped by 5 bases and J by 5 bases; unmatched bases: 5. Germline CDR1 is MNHNS and CDR2 is SASEGT. The CDR3 is made up of 13 amino acids. In DNA, the CDR3 is TGTGCCAGCAGTAAAACAGGGGAATATGGCTACACCTTC. It codes for CASSKTGEYGYTF.

Concerning this clonotype itself: An end of the junction differs from the germline gene, which may be a read error. This chain connects TRBV11-2 to TRBJ2-2; a weak D match, TRBD2 (6 bases). The CDR3 is made up of 14 amino acids. CDR1 is SGHAT and CDR2 is FQNNGV in the germline V gene. The CDR3 nucleotides are TGTGCCAGCAGCCCGAGCGATGGCACCGGGGGGCTGTTTTTT. Its translation is CASSPSDGTGGLFF.

This clonotype was seen more than once but under ten times. The genes are TRBV20-1 and TRBJ2-7; TRBD1 matches 9 bases. The CDR3 contains 14 residues. V shed 3 bases and J 4 bases; nucleotides not matched to a gene: 7. Germline V lookup: CDR1 DFQATT, CDR2 SNEGSKA (reference sequence). The CDR3 DNA reads as TGCAGTGCTAGCCAAACAGGGGGCGAGTACGAGCAGTACGTC. Translating gives CSASQTGGEYEQYV.

In this sample, this clonotype turned up a few times. V gene TRBV6-2 or TRBV6-3 combines with J gene TRBJ2-1, with D perhaps matching TRBD1 (6 bases). This CDR3 spans 20 amino acids. V dropped 1 base and J dropped 0 bases, with 22 bases sitting between them. The germline CDR1 and CDR2 sequences are MNHEY and SVGEGT. The CDR3 bases are TGTGCCAGCAGTTACTTAAGGACACCTTGGGGACAAGACTCCTACAATGAGCAGTTCTTC. The encoded protein is CASSYLRTPWGQDSYNEQFF.

The gene calls are TRBV3-1 and TRBJ2-2; tentative D call: TRBD2 (5 bases). The CDR3 has 14 amino acids. V gave up 0 bases and J gave up 6 bases, with 8 bases separating them. Germline V gives CDR1 LGHDT, CDR2 YNNKEL (reference sequence). This chain's CDR3 is CASSQDTGSGELFF. CDR3 bases: TGTGCCAGCAGCCAAGACACGGGATCCGGGGAGCTGTTTTTT. The full variable domain, rest sourced from reference TRBV3-1 and TRBJ2-2, is DTAVSQTPKYLVTQMGNDKSIKCEQNLGHDTMYWYKQDSKKFLKIMFSYNNKELIINETVPNRFSPKSPDKAHLNLHINSLELGDSAVYFCASSQDTGSGELFFGEGSRLTVL.

This clonotype was recorded a few times. The chain uses TRBV7-9 and TRBJ2-1; D call uncertain. Germline CDR1 is SEHNR and CDR2 is FQNEAQ (reference sequence). The CDR3 extends over 14 amino acids. V dropped 8 bases and J dropped 10 bases, with 21 bases sitting between them. The CDR3, as DNA: TGTGCCAGCGGGTTCGAGGCAGGCCTTAGGGAGCAGTTCTTC. This codes for CASGFEAGLREQFF.

This chain joins TRBV15 and TRBJ2-2; 8 bases are a match to TRBD2. Germline V gene sequence: CDR1 LNHNV, CDR2 YYDKDF (reference sequence). CDR3 length: 18 amino acids. The V gene end was trimmed by 0 bases and the J gene end by 7 bases; junction bases not matched to a gene: 13. The CDR3 is CATSRDQPTSGPHGELFF. The CDR3 region has the DNA TGTGCCACCAGCAGAGACCAACCTACTAGCGGACCACACGGGGAGCTGTTTTTT.

V is TRBV6-2 or TRBV6-3 and J is TRBJ2-2, with D tentatively TRBD1 (6 bases). V was clipped by 2 bases and J by 6 bases, with 13 bases between them. The germline gives CDR1 MNHEY, CDR2 SVGEGT. CDR3 length equals 15 residues. CDR3 in amino acids: CASSYRDKRAGELFF. The CDR3 bases are TGTGCCAGCAGTTACCGGGACAAGAGGGCCGGGGAGCTGTTTTTT.

This clonotype appeared a few times. The rearrangement joins TRBV4-2 to TRBJ2-2; D is uncertain. CDR1 is LGHNA and CDR2 is YNFKEQ in the germline V gene. With 1 base removed from V and 7 bases from J, the gap between germline ends came to 7 bases. The CDR3 length is 13 residues. Here the CDR3 reads CASSQAVGGELFF. The CDR3 nucleotides read TGTGCCAGCAGCCAAGCCGTGGGCGGGGAGCTGTTTTTT.

This clonotype was detected many times. An end of the junction differs from the germline gene, which may be a read error. The CDR3 DNA is TGTGCCATCCGTGAGGACAGTATGAACACTGAAGCTTTCTTT. Amino acid sequence: CAIREDSMNTEAFF. The V call is TRBV10-3, the J call TRBJ1-1; D is possibly TRBD1 (6 bases). Germline V gene lookup returns CDR1 ENHRY and CDR2 SYGVKD. The CDR3 covers 14 residues.

There are many counts of this clonotype. V usage is TRBV29-1 and J usage is TRBJ1-2; D unresolved. CDR3 size: 14 residues. The V end was cut by 5 bases, the J end by 6 bases, with 19 bases between. Germline assignment: CDR1 SQVTM and CDR2 ANQGSEA. CDR3 bases: TGCAGCGTTTCCCCTAGAGTGGGCGGAGATGGCTACACCTTC. Its translation: CSVSPRVGGDGYTF.

This clonotype was counted at least ten times. In nucleotides, the CDR3 is TGTGCCAGCCGGGGGGGAAGCTACGAGCAGTACTTC. It yields the protein CASRGGSYEQYF. This rearrangement joins TRBV12-3 or TRBV12-4 to TRBJ2-7; 8 bases are shared with TRBD2. CDR3 length: 12 amino acids. The V and J ends lost 8 bases and 3 bases, in that order; junction bases with no gene match: 3.

V usage is TRBV5-1 and J usage is TRBJ2-3; D gene unclear. Trimming stripped 0 bases from V and 2 bases from J, with 10 bases between. The germline V gene has CDR1 SGHRS and CDR2 YFSETQ. The CDR3 totals 15 residues. The CDR3 protein is CASSLGTQTTDTQYF. The CDR3 coding sequence is TGCGCCAGCAGCTTGGGGACCCAGACCACAGATACGCAGTATTTT.

This chain connects TRBV11-2 to TRBJ2-1; 9 positions match TRBD2. CDR1 and CDR2 from the germline V gene are SGHAT and FQNNGV. V dropped 8 bases and J dropped 2; count of bases not matched to a gene: 4. This CDR3 contains 14 residues. CDR3 coding DNA: TGTGCCAGCGGAGCTAGCGGGACCTACAATGAGCAGTTCTTC. Its protein product is CASGASGTYNEQFF.

This sequence joins TRBV7-6 and TRBJ2-1; TRBD1 is a possible D gene (5 bases). The CDR3 extends over 14 amino acids. CDR1 SGHVS and CDR2 FNYEAQ come from the germline V gene. V was pared by 5 bases and J by 3 bases, with 11 bases between. CDR3 amino acids: CASSPRQNYNEQFF. The CDR3, as DNA: TGTGCCAGCAGCCCGCGACAGAACTACAATGAGCAGTTCTTC.

The J gene is TRBJ2-1, the V gene TRBV27; TRBD2 aligns across 13 bases. V shed 3 bases and J 1 base; nucleotides not matched to a gene: 6. The length of the CDR3 is 18 residues. The V gene's germline CDR1 is MNHEY and CDR2 SMNVEV (reference sequence). The CDR3 spells CASSLVTSGGASYNEQFF. The CDR3 nucleotides are TGTGCCAGCAGTTTGGTTACTAGCGGGGGGGCGTCCTACAATGAGCAGTTCTTC.

This clonotype has a handful of counts. The chain recombines TRBV6-2 or TRBV6-3 with TRBJ2-3; no definite D call. V lost 6 bases and J lost 0, with 13 bases in between. The length of the CDR3 is 15 residues. Germline-derived CDR1 and CDR2 are MNHEY and SVGEGT. CDR3 coding DNA: TGTGCCAGCAGCCCCCCCACGGTCAGCACAGATACGCAGTATTTT. Its translation: CASSPPTVSTDTQYF.

This clonotype was found a few times. The chain recombines TRBV27 with TRBJ2-7; 11 bases are shared with TRBD1. Germline V CDR1 and CDR2: MNHEY, SMNVEV (reference sequence). The CDR3 runs 18 residues. The V and J ends lost 4 bases and 2 bases, in that order; junction bases with no gene match: 13. The DNA of the CDR3 is TGTGCCAGCAGTTCCCCCGGGACAGGGGGGCGTCCGGCCTACGAGCAGTACTTC. Its protein product is CASSSPGTGGRPAYEQYF.

This chain uses TRBV20-1 with TRBJ2-1; 9 bases agree with TRBD1. Per germline, CDR1 DFQATT and CDR2 SNEGSKA (reference sequence). This CDR3 contains 16 residues. J lost 6 bases, V lost 6 bases, and 15 bases had no gene match. The CDR3 sequence: CSAPRMGQGEVNEQFF. In DNA, the CDR3 is TGCAGTGCCCCTAGGATGGGACAGGGCGAGGTCAATGAGCAGTTCTTC.

This chain uses TRBV20-1 with TRBJ2-7; unclear D gene. This CDR3 has 12 residues. V was shortened by 1 base and J by 2 bases, with 6 bases between the two germline ends. Germline V gene lookup returns CDR1 DFQATT and CDR2 SNEGSKA (reference sequence). The CDR3, as DNA: TGCAGTGCTAGAGTTCATACCTACGAGCAGTACGTC. Translation gives CSARVHTYEQYV.

The chain has TRBV6-5 and TRBJ2-1; 7 bases fit TRBD2. There are 16 residues in the CDR3. The J segment lost 4 bases and the V segment lost 0 bases, leaving 6 bases of the junction unmatched. From germline, CDR1 is MNHEY and CDR2 SVGAGI. The CDR3 protein is CASSYSPGGTYNEQFF. CDR3 coding DNA: TGTGCCAGCAGTTACTCTCCGGGAGGCACTTACAATGAGCAGTTCTTC.